These 12 T cell receptor beta chains were sequenced from one sample in a study of shared clonotypes between healthy human individuals. The naive CD8 population came from CD45RO-negative cells selected for CCR7, without terminally differentiated effector memory CD45RA+ cells. TCRdb keeps only in-frame clones here, not all; method: immunoSEQ multiplex PCR. The repertoire has around 2.1 million clones, about 93% of them found once; the top ten carry 1.5% to 2%. Sequenced material: naive CD8+ T cells from PBMCs. These receptors were collected from a man younger than 35 in good health. Some clones in this sample may be carry-over from other donors' samples.

The V gene is TRBV6-5, the J gene TRBJ2-6; D not resolved. The ends were cut back, 6 bases at V and 0 bases at J, with 9 bases in the middle. Germline V gives CDR1 MNHEY, CDR2 SVGAGI. This CDR3 comprises 15 residues. The CDR3 nucleotides are TGTGCCAGCAGCCCCCACGTCTCTGGGGCCAACGTCCTGACTTTC. It translates to CASSPHVSGANVLTF.

Remarks on this clone: One junction end does not reproduce the germline sequence, and a read error may be involved. The chain employs TRBV9 and TRBJ2-2, with TRBD1 matching 7 bases. The germline CDR1 and CDR2 sequences are SGDLS and YYNGEE. The CDR3 contains 17 residues. CDR3 nucleotides: TGTGCCAGCGGCGTGGGGACAGATTTTCCGAACACCGGGGAGCTGTTTTTT. Its translation is CASGVGTDFPNTGELFF.

The V and J genes are TRBV28 and TRBJ2-7; D is unresolved. This CDR3 has 12 residues. Germline-derived CDR1 and CDR2 are MDHEN and SYDVKM. V was shortened by 5 bases and J by 2 bases, with 7 bases between the two germline ends. Here the CDR3 reads CASSRRPYEQYF. The CDR3 DNA sequence: TGTGCCAGCAGTCGGAGACCCTACGAGCAGTACTTC.

The gene calls are TRBV28 and TRBJ1-1; no reliable D call. The CDR3 is 14 residues long. V was pared by 6 bases and J by 4 bases, with 15 bases between. From germline, CDR1 is MDHEN and CDR2 SYDVKM. The CDR3 DNA is TGTGCCAGCAGCCGCACGTGGAAGGGCACTGAAGCTTTCTTT. This gives the protein CASSRTWKGTEAFF.

The V call is TRBV10-3, the J call TRBJ2-7; TRBD2 matches at 8 bases. This CDR3 has 14 residues. Germline assignment: CDR1 ENHRY and CDR2 SYGVKD. V lost 4 bases to trimming and J lost 1 base; unmatched junction nucleotides: 3. The CDR3 spells CAISAAGASYEQYF. DNA of the CDR3: TGTGCCATCAGTGCAGCGGGAGCTTCCTACGAGCAGTACTTC.

As regards this clone: The sample holds other DNA sequences that translate to the same CDR3. This chain uses TRBV9 with TRBJ2-5; 9 nucleotides agree with TRBD1. CDR3 size: 16 residues. J gave up 1 base and V 2 bases, and 6 bases lay outside the gene matches. CDR1 is SGDLS, CDR2 YYNGEE, per germline. The CDR3 DNA reads as TGTGCCAGCAGCGTTCGGGACAGGGACCTCCAAGAGACCCAGTACTTC. Amino acids: CASSVRDRDLQETQYF.

The V and J genes are TRBV19 and TRBJ2-7; 8 positions match TRBD2. Unmatched junction bases numbered 4, after V lost 4 bases and J lost 2 bases. This CDR3 has 14 amino acids. CDR1 is LNHDA, CDR2 SQIVND, per germline (reference sequence). CDR3 DNA sequence: TGTGCCAGTAGTAGGACTAGCTGGCCCTACGAGCAGTACTTC. Protein product: CASSRTSWPYEQYF.

The chain is built from TRBV9 and TRBJ2-7; D gene unclear. Per the germline V gene, CDR1 is SGDLS and CDR2 is YYNGEE. The CDR3 is 13 residues long. The V end lost 0 bases, the J end lost 2 bases, and 6 bases lay between the germline ends. The CDR3 region is CASSVGAAYEQYF. The CDR3 bases are TGTGCCAGCAGCGTAGGGGCAGCCTACGAGCAGTACTTC.

This rearrangement joins TRBV15 to TRBJ2-5; 7 bases agree with TRBD2. The CDR3 spans 15 residues. V trimming: 8 bases; J trimming: 5 bases; junction bases outside the gene matches: 14. Germline V gene lookup returns CDR1 LNHNV and CDR2 YYDKDF (reference sequence). CDR3: CATAFPPDGRETQYF. The CDR3 DNA sequence: TGTGCCACCGCCTTTCCCCCCGACGGGAGGGAGACCCAGTACTTC. Full variable domain (remainder filled in from reference TRBV15 and TRBJ2-5): DAMVIQNPRYQVTQFGKPVTLSCSQTLNHNVMYWYQQKSSQAPKLLFHYYDKDFNNEADTPDNFQSRRPNTSFCFLDIRSPGLGDTAMYLCATAFPPDGRETQYFGPGTRLLVL.

The chain recombines TRBV18 with TRBJ2-1; D call uncertain. Germline V gene data show CDR1 as KGHSH and CDR2 as LQKENI. The CDR3 is 12 amino acids. The germline V and J ends were trimmed by 2 bases and 10 bases, with 9 bases remaining between them. The CDR3 loop is CASSPEAREQFF. CDR3 coding DNA: TGTGCCAGCTCACCAGAAGCGCGGGAGCAGTTCTTC.

The chain combines TRBV13 with TRBJ1-1; D is perhaps TRBD1 (5 bases). V lost 3 bases and J 2 bases, leaving 13 bases between the germline ends. CDR1 PRHDT and CDR2 FYEKMQ come from the germline V gene (reference sequence). The CDR3 contains 15 residues. CDR3 residues: CASSFGYRTNTEAFF. CDR3 in DNA: TGTGCCAGCAGCTTTGGTTACAGGACCAACACTGAAGCTTTCTTT.

This clone has only one observation. This sequence joins TRBV28 and TRBJ1-5; D perhaps matches TRBD1 (6 bases). This CDR3 comprises 16 residues. Germline CDR1 reads MDHEN; CDR2 reads SYDVKM. V lost 3 bases, J lost 3 bases, and 15 bases lay in between. The CDR3 coding sequence is TGTGCCAGCAGTTTGCACAGGGCCACCATCAATCAGCCCCAGCATTTT. As protein: CASSLHRATINQPQHF. The full variable domain, rest sourced from reference TRBV28 and TRBJ1-5, is DVKVTQSSRYLVKRTGEKVFLECVQDMDHENMFWYRQDPGLGLRLIYFSYDVKMKEKGDIPEGYSVSREKKERFSLILESASTNQTSMYLCASSLHRATINQPQHFGDGTRLSIL.